This entry lists 27 T cell receptor beta chains sequenced from one sample in a study of T cell responses to AZD1222 COVID-19 vaccine. Sequencing used immunoSEQ multiplex PCR; TCRdb keeps in-frame clones, though not all of them. The data show over 45,000 clones, approximately 85% seen once. This material consisted of peripheral blood, taken on day 0 of AZD1222 vaccination. All receptors derive from an adult in good health.

V usage is TRBV11-2 and J usage is TRBJ2-7; D unclear. Trimming stripped 0 bases from V and 1 base from J, with 1 base between. The germline V gene encodes CDR1 SGHAT and CDR2 FQNNGV. This CDR3 region has 12 residues. The chain's CDR3 is CASSLESYEQYF. CDR3 nucleotide sequence: TGTGCCAGCAGCTTAGAGTCCTACGAGCAGTACTTC.

V and J are TRBV4-2 and TRBJ2-7, with 8 bases that match TRBD2. The CDR3 has 15 amino acids. Germline assignment: CDR1 LGHNA and CDR2 YNFKEQ. V lost 1 base and J lost 2; bases outside the gene matches: 4. This chain's CDR3 is CASSQGTSWPYEQYF. The CDR3 DNA is TGTGCCAGCAGCCAAGGGACTAGCTGGCCCTACGAGCAGTACTTC.

This chain joins TRBV7-2 and TRBJ1-4; TRBD1 matches 8 bases. This CDR3 has 17 amino acids. J was trimmed by 4 bases and V by 3 bases; bases with no gene match: 10. Germline V CDR1 and CDR2: SGHTA, FQGNSA. The CDR3 loop reads CASSFSGTGGGNEKLFF. The CDR3 DNA reads TGTGCCAGCAGCTTCTCTGGGACAGGTGGCGGTAATGAAAAACTGTTTTTT.

This clone is a singleton in its sample. The chain has TRBV10-3 and TRBJ1-2; 10 bases fit TRBD1. CDR1 and CDR2 (germline): ENHRY, SYGVKD. This CDR3 spans 15 amino acids. V dropped 2 bases and J dropped 7; count of bases not matched to a gene: 7. CDR3 in DNA: TGTGCCATCAGTGAGATCGTGGACAGGGGGGCTGGCTACACCTTC. It translates to CAISEIVDRGAGYTF.

The V gene is TRBV28, the J gene TRBJ1-5; D perhaps matches TRBD1 (5 bases). Germline CDR1 is MDHEN and CDR2 is SYDVKM. The CDR3 covers 14 residues. Trimming shortened V by 3 bases and J by 3 bases, and 9 bases separated the two germline ends. Here the CDR3 DNA reads TGTGCCAGCAGTTTTTACAGGCTCAATCAGCCCCAGCATTTT. Encoded protein: CASSFYRLNQPQHF.

This clone was observed a few times. The rearrangement joins TRBV19 to TRBJ2-7; maybe TRBD1 (6 bases). Germline V gene lookup returns CDR1 LNHDA and CDR2 SQIVND (reference sequence). Trimming stripped 6 bases from V and 6 bases from J, with 9 bases between. This CDR3 is 11 amino acids long. The chain's CDR3 is CASRQGGEQYF. CDR3 DNA: TGTGCCAGTAGACAGGGTGGCGAGCAGTACTTC.

The CDR3 coding sequence is TGTGCCAGCAGTGAGGGACAGATCACCGGGGAGCTGTTTTTT. It specifies CASSEGQITGELFF. The chain uses TRBV6-1 and TRBJ2-2; 7 bases align to TRBD1. Trimming at V came to 3 bases and at J to 4 bases, leaving 2 bases not matched to a gene. The CDR3 runs to 14 residues. Germline V gives CDR1 MNHNS, CDR2 SASEGT.

CDR3 coding DNA: TGTGCCAGCAGCCTAGGACAGGCTACGAACACTGAAGCTTTCTTT. It specifies CASSLGQATNTEAFF. The rearrangement uses TRBV14 and TRBJ1-1; 7 nucleotides line up with TRBD1. The V and J ends lost 4 bases and 1 base, in that order; junction bases with no gene match: 6. This CDR3 is 15 amino acids long. Germline V gene lookup returns CDR1 SGHDN and CDR2 FVKESK.

The J gene is TRBJ1-2, the V gene TRBV6-5; TRBD1 agrees at 9 bases. The CDR3 loop spans 15 amino acids. In germline, CDR1 is MNHEY, CDR2 SVGAGI. With 2 bases clipped from V and 8 bases from J, the junction kept 9 bases outside the gene matches. Written as DNA, the CDR3 is TGTGCCAGCAGTTACATCCGGGACAGGGTGGGCGGCTACACCTTC. It specifies CASSYIRDRVGGYTF.

The chain is built from TRBV10-2 and TRBJ2-2, with D unclear. This CDR3 is built from 13 residues. V shed 6 bases and J shed 1 base, with 6 bases lying between them. CDR1 is WSHSY, CDR2 SAAADI, per germline. The CDR3, as DNA: TGCGCCAGCAGGAACAGGAACACCGGGGAGCTGTTTTTT. Its translation is CASRNRNTGELFF.

In the case of this clone: Lacking the conserved final phenylalanine or tryptophan, this CDR3 likely reflects a read error. The DNA is omitted, as the CDR3 cannot be located on it reliably, and the CDR3 follows TCRdb's listing. J is TRBJ1-2 and V is TRBV28. CDR1 is MDHEN, CDR2 SYDVKM, per germline. The CDR3 comprises 12 residues, both ends counted. CDR3 sequence: CASSLITGTKDI.

This clone was seen once. The chain joins TRBV3-1 (or the pseudogene TRBV3-2) to TRBJ1-6, with D perhaps matching TRBD1 (5 bases). CDR1 and CDR2 from the germline V gene are LGHDT and YNNKEL (reference sequence). This CDR3 comprises 23 residues. V was cut by 4 bases and J by 0 bases, with 31 bases left in between. The CDR3 reads CASSRDRGEATIPFTSYNSPLHF. CDR3 bases: TGTGCCAGCAGCCGGGACCGGGGAGAGGCCACCATTCCCTTCACCTCCTATAATTCACCCCTCCACTTT.

The rearrangement joins TRBV18 to TRBJ2-7; D call uncertain. Trimming took off 0 bases at V and 8 bases at J, with 14 bases between the two ends. This CDR3 has 14 amino acids. Germline lookup yields CDR1 KGHSH and CDR2 LQKENI. As DNA, the CDR3 is TGTGCCAGCTCACCACCCCAGCTTCCCCACCAGCAGTACTTC. Its translation is CASSPPQLPHQQYF.

In DNA, the CDR3 is TGTGCCACCAGGGGGACAGTCAATTCACCCCTCCACTTT. Translated, it gives CATRGTVNSPLHF. The genes are TRBV15 and TRBJ1-6; TRBD1 matches 7 bases. This CDR3 spans 13 amino acids. After removal of 6 bases from V and 7 bases from J, the junction contained 3 bases not matched to a gene. Germline V gene sequence: CDR1 LNHNV, CDR2 YYDKDF (reference sequence).

This clone occurred a few times. The V and J genes are TRBV7-8 and TRBJ1-2; the D is unclear. V dropped 5 bases and J dropped 2 bases, with 15 bases sitting between them. This CDR3 has 15 residues. Germline values: CDR1 SGHVS, CDR2 FQNEAQ. The CDR3 is CASSQKSAANYGYTF. The CDR3 coding sequence is TGTGCCAGCAGCCAAAAGTCGGCGGCAAACTATGGCTACACCTTC. The whole variable domain, filled in from reference TRBV7-8 and TRBJ1-2, reads GAGVSQSPRYKVAKRGQDVALRCDPISGHVSLFWYQQALGQGPEFLTYFQNEAQLDKSGLPSDRFFAERPEGSVSTLKIQRTQQEDSAVYLCASSQKSAANYGYTFGSGTRLTVV.

This rearrangement joins TRBV5-8 to TRBJ2-1; D possibly corresponds to TRBD1 (6 bases). V lost 6 bases and J 2 bases, leaving 27 bases between the germline ends. The CDR3 length is 19 residues. From germline, CDR1 is SGHTS and CDR2 YDEGEE. In DNA, the CDR3 is TGTGCCAGCACAGGCCTTACAGGGTCTCTGTCAACCACCTACAATGAGCAGTTCTTC. Protein: CASTGLTGSLSTTYNEQFF.

The chain couples TRBV27 to TRBJ1-2, with D possibly matching TRBD1 (6 bases). V was cut by 1 base and J by 7 bases, with 13 bases left in between. The CDR3 extends over 14 amino acids. The germline V gene has CDR1 MNHEY and CDR2 SMNVEV (reference sequence). As DNA, the CDR3 is TGTGCCAGCAGTTTATTGGCCAGGGGAAGTGGCTACACCTTC. Its translation is CASSLLARGSGYTF.

V and J are TRBV18 and TRBJ2-1; no reliable D call. This CDR3 comprises 12 residues. Trimming removed 1 base from V and 6 bases from J, with 4 bases in between. CDR1 is KGHSH and CDR2 is LQKENI in the germline V gene. The CDR3 DNA follows: TGTGCCAGCTCACCACAGGGCAATGAGCAGTTCTTC. Translating it yields CASSPQGNEQFF.

This clone was counted once. The chain couples TRBV2 to TRBJ2-1; D gene unclear. The CDR3 has 16 amino acids. The ends were cut back, 3 bases at V and 9 bases at J, with 21 bases in the middle. Germline CDR1 and CDR2: SNHLY and FYNNEI. CDR3 residues: CASSDGPSQISGEQFF. CDR3 nucleotide sequence: TGTGCCAGCAGTGACGGTCCCTCTCAAATATCGGGTGAGCAGTTCTTC.

The chain is built from TRBV7-9 and TRBJ2-7; a weak D match, TRBD2 (6 bases). This CDR3 has 13 residues. V dropped 3 bases and J dropped 4 bases, with 10 bases sitting between them. CDR1 and CDR2 from the germline V gene are SEHNR and FQNEAQ (reference sequence). As DNA, the CDR3 is TGTGCCAGCAGCTTGCGGGACGTTTACGAGCAGTACTTC. Translation gives CASSLRDVYEQYF.

This clone has just a few counts. The V and J genes are TRBV11-2 and TRBJ2-2, with 7 positions matching TRBD1. This CDR3 spans 16 amino acids. Germline CDR1 SGHAT, CDR2 FQNNGV. V shed 4 bases and J 5 bases; nucleotides not matched to a gene: 10. This CDR3 reads CASSSTGTGATGELFF. DNA of the CDR3: TGTGCCAGCAGCTCGACAGGGACCGGGGCTACCGGGGAGCTGTTTTTT.

This chain uses TRBV7-2 with TRBJ2-7; D possibly corresponds to TRBD1 (6 bases). V gave up 4 bases and J gave up 6 bases, with 22 bases separating them. Germline-derived CDR1 and CDR2 are SGHTA and FQGNSA. This CDR3 comprises 16 residues. Here the CDR3 reads CASSYRSGGVDIEQYF. The DNA of the CDR3 is TGTGCCAGCAGCTATAGATCTGGGGGCGTTGATATCGAGCAGTACTTC.

The chain links TRBV3-1 (or the pseudogene TRBV3-2) to TRBJ2-2; D gene unclear. Trimming shortened V by 1 base and J by 5 bases, and 11 bases separated the two germline ends. Germline V gene sequence: CDR1 LGHDT, CDR2 YNNKEL (reference sequence). The CDR3 consists of 15 residues. The CDR3 coding sequence is TGTGCCAGCAGCCAAGGCACCCGCGGTACCGGGGAGCTGTTTTTT. It codes for CASSQGTRGTGELFF.

The chain couples TRBV19 to TRBJ1-1; D gene ambiguous. CDR1 and CDR2 from the germline V gene are LNHDA and SQIVND (reference sequence). The V and J ends lost 7 bases and 5 bases respectively, with 20 bases between them. CDR3 length: 15 amino acids. The CDR3 loop reads CASTSETGVSTEAFF. As DNA, the CDR3 is TGTGCCAGTACCTCCGAGACCGGAGTTTCTACTGAAGCTTTCTTT.

This chain uses TRBV4-1 with TRBJ1-5; no definite D call. Per germline, CDR1 MGHRA and CDR2 YSYEKL. This CDR3 is 13 amino acids long. Trimming took off 4 bases at V and 6 bases at J, with 10 bases between the two ends. DNA of the CDR3: TGCGCCAGCAGCCTCCATACGGGTCAGCCCCAGCATTTT. Its translation: CASSLHTGQPQHF.

In this sample, this clone turned up a few times. V is TRBV5-1 and J is TRBJ2-5; 7 bases align to TRBD1. Trimming at V came to 2 bases and at J to 1 base, leaving 8 bases not matched to a gene. This CDR3 is 16 amino acids long. The V gene's germline CDR1 is SGHRS and CDR2 YFSETQ. The CDR3 DNA sequence: TGCGCCAGCAGCTTTCTCCTGGGACAGAGCCAAGAGACCCAGTACTTC. This encodes CASSFLLGQSQETQYF. Supplemented by reference TRBV5-1 and TRBJ2-5, the full variable domain reads KAGVTQTPRYLIKTRGQQVTLSCSPISGHRSVSWYQQTPGQGLQFLFEYFSETQRNKGNFPGRFSGRQFSNSRSEMNVSTLELGDSALYLCASSFLLGQSQETQYFGPGTRLLVL.

The V call is TRBV27, the J call TRBJ1-6; D is perhaps TRBD1 (6 bases). Germline V CDR1 and CDR2: MNHEY, SMNVEV (reference sequence). V was shortened by 8 bases and J by 6 bases, with 14 bases between the two germline ends. This CDR3 has 14 residues. The CDR3: CASQGPGSNSPLHF. CDR3 nucleotides: TGTGCCAGCCAGGGGCCGGGAAGTAATTCACCCCTCCACTTT.